These 17 T cell receptor beta chains share one sample of origin, sequenced in a study of blood T cell repertoires in COVID-19. This table comes from immunoSEQ multiplex PCR, and its TCRdb copy is limited to in-frame clones, with some not included. Among roughly 70,000 clones, over 65% were seen once, and the ten largest hold roughly 36%. The sequenced sample consisted of peripheral blood. All receptors come from a woman between 65 and 79 years old with acute or convalescent COVID-19.

The gene calls are TRBV20-1 and TRBJ2-1, with D hard to call. CDR1 and CDR2 (germline): DFQATT, SNEGSKA (reference sequence). Deletions cut 3 bases from V and 2 bases from J, with 11 bases between. The CDR3 contains 14 residues. DNA for the CDR3: TGCAGTGCTAGTAGAGTTATCGCCTACAATGAGCAGTTCTTC. Residues: CSASRVIAYNEQFF.

The V call is TRBV12-3 or TRBV12-4, the J call TRBJ2-5, with D tentatively TRBD1 (6 bases). CDR3 length: 12 amino acids. Trimming removed 3 bases at V and 5 bases at J, with 7 bases between. CDR3 residues: CASSLRGETQYF. The CDR3 DNA reads TGTGCCAGCAGTTTGAGGGGGGAGACCCAGTACTTC.

The table lists this clone with a count of one. The same CDR3 can be traced to other DNA sequences in this sample. This CDR3 reads CASSPLEDTDTQYF. As DNA, the CDR3 is TGTGCCAGCAGCCCTCTGGAGGACACAGATACGCAGTATTTT. This rearrangement joins TRBV14 to TRBJ2-3; D might be TRBD2 (5 bases). Germline-derived CDR1 and CDR2 are SGHDN and FVKESK. The germline V and J ends were trimmed by 4 bases and 2 bases, with 10 bases remaining between them. The CDR3 totals 14 residues.

This clone was detected only once. J is TRBJ1-1 and V is TRBV30, with no clear D. Per germline, CDR1 GTSNPN and CDR2 SVGIG (reference sequence). Trimming pared 3 bases from V and 1 base from J, leaving 18 bases between. The CDR3 runs 16 residues. CDR3 amino acids: CAWRVGGPPPNTEAFF. The CDR3 bases are TGTGCCTGGAGAGTGGGAGGTCCGCCCCCGAACACTGAAGCTTTCTTT.

The rearrangement links TRBV6-1 to TRBJ2-7; no clear D. The CDR3 spans 12 residues. Trimming stripped 2 bases from V and 4 bases from J, with 6 bases between. The germline gives CDR1 MNHNS, CDR2 SASEGT. In DNA form, the CDR3 reads TGTGCCAGCAGTGAATGGCCGTACGAGCAGTACTTC. Protein product: CASSEWPYEQYF.

V is TRBV4-3 and J is TRBJ2-1; TRBD2 matches 9 bases. The CDR3 consists of 19 residues. Trimming removed 1 base from V and 4 bases from J; junction bases left unmatched: 14. From germline, CDR1 is LGHNA and CDR2 YSLEER. CDR3 coding DNA: TGCGCCAGCAGCCAAGGGGGGGGATTATTAGCGGGAGCTTACAATGAGCAGTTCTTC. Its protein is CASSQGGGLLAGAYNEQFF.

The chain joins TRBV28 to TRBJ1-3; D call uncertain. The CDR3 has 11 residues. Germline V gene data show CDR1 as MDHEN and CDR2 as SYDVKM. V was clipped by 6 bases and J by 4 bases, with 4 bases between them. The CDR3, as DNA: TGTGCCAGCAGGGGCGGAAACACCATATATTTT. This gives the protein CASRGGNTIYF. The full variable domain, its missing parts supplied by reference TRBV28 and TRBJ1-3, is DVKVTQSSRYLVKRTGEKVFLECVQDMDHENMFWYRQDPGLGLRLIYFSYDVKMKEKGDIPEGYSVSREKKERFSLILESASTNQTSMYLCASRGGNTIYFGEGSWLTVV.

This rearrangement joins TRBV7-9 to TRBJ2-1, with TRBD2 matching over 7 bases. In germline, CDR1 is SEHNR, CDR2 FQNEAQ (reference sequence). This CDR3 contains 15 residues. The trim removed 6 bases at V and 9 bases at J, leaving 14 bases unmatched. The CDR3 DNA sequence: TGTGCCAGCAGACCATTGGGCAAGCGGGGTCTTGAGCAGTTCTTC. Its protein product is CASRPLGKRGLEQFF.

The V gene is TRBV5-6, the J gene TRBJ1-4; unclear D gene. V was trimmed by 0 bases and J by 0 bases, leaving 9 bases between them. Per germline, CDR1 SGHDT and CDR2 YYEEEE. This CDR3 is built from 16 residues. The CDR3 spells CASSLDSPATNEKLFF. The CDR3 coding sequence is TGTGCCAGCAGCTTGGACAGCCCCGCAACTAATGAAAAACTGTTTTTT. The full variable domain, its missing parts supplied by reference TRBV5-6 and TRBJ1-4, is DAGVTQSPTHLIKTRGQQVTLRCSPKSGHDTVSWYQQALGQGPQFIFQYYEEEERQRGNFPDRFSGHQFPNYSSELNVNALLLGDSALYLCASSLDSPATNEKLFFGSGTQLSVL.

This clone has only a few counts. The gene calls are TRBV12-5 and TRBJ1-1; 8 bases are a match to TRBD1. This CDR3 contains 15 residues. CDR1 and CDR2 from the germline V gene are LGHNT and FRNRAP. The V segment lost 4 bases and the J segment 11 bases; nucleotides outside the gene matches: 15. CDR3 sequence: CASGSGQTGASGAFF. The CDR3 nucleotides are TGTGCTAGTGGTTCAGGACAGACAGGGGCTAGTGGGGCTTTCTTT.

V gene TRBV19 combines with J gene TRBJ2-7, with 7 nucleotides matching TRBD1. This CDR3 has 17 residues. Germline assignment: CDR1 LNHDA and CDR2 SQIVND (reference sequence). Trimming at V came to 5 bases and at J to 1 base, leaving 14 bases not matched to a gene. CDR3 bases: TGTGCCAGTAGTGCACTTCTGACAGGGCTAGGGTCCTACGAGCAGTACTTC. Protein: CASSALLTGLGSYEQYF.

This chain joins TRBV5-4 and TRBJ1-1, with TRBD1 as a possible D gene (5 bases). V shed 2 bases and J shed 1 base, with 9 bases lying between them. This CDR3 contains 14 residues. CDR1 and CDR2 from the germline V gene are SGHNT and YYREEE (reference sequence). This chain's CDR3 is CASSLQDPNTEAFF. CDR3 coding DNA: TGTGCCAGCAGCTTACAGGACCCGAACACTGAAGCTTTCTTT.

The J gene is TRBJ2-1, the V gene TRBV5-1; TRBD2 agrees at 7 bases. Germline assignment: CDR1 SGHRS and CDR2 YFSETQ. Trimming at V came to 0 bases and at J to 0 bases, leaving 3 bases not matched to a gene. This CDR3 region has 16 residues. The CDR3 loop reads CASSLGSGDSYNEQFF. DNA for the CDR3: TGCGCCAGCAGCTTGGGAAGCGGGGACTCCTACAATGAGCAGTTCTTC.

The V call is TRBV28, the J call TRBJ2-7, with TRBD1 as a possible D gene (6 bases). V was trimmed by 8 bases and J by 5 bases, leaving 13 bases between them. The germline V gene has CDR1 MDHEN and CDR2 SYDVKM. This CDR3 is 12 amino acids long. CDR3 residues: CASRATGNEQYF. In DNA, the CDR3 is TGTGCCAGCCGCGCCACAGGGAACGAGCAGTACTTC.

The chain carries TRBV7-2 and TRBJ2-2, with TRBD1 matching over 8 bases. Germline loops: CDR1 SGHTA, CDR2 FQGNSA. CDR3 length: 17 amino acids. V dropped 1 base and J dropped 5; count of bases not matched to a gene: 9. The CDR3 spells CASSLDPGQGATGELFF. Written as DNA, the CDR3 is TGTGCCAGCAGCTTAGATCCAGGGCAGGGGGCGACCGGGGAGCTGTTTTTT.

This chain uses TRBV6-5 with TRBJ1-6; 7 bases match TRBD1. V trimming: 6 bases; J trimming: 7 bases; junction bases outside the gene matches: 3. There are 13 residues in the CDR3. Germline CDR1 is MNHEY and CDR2 is SVGAGI. CDR3: CASRHRGNSPLHF. The DNA for the CDR3 is TGTGCCAGCAGACACAGGGGAAATTCACCCCTCCACTTT.

CDR3 sequence (DNA): TGTGCCAGCCGGGACACCTATGGCTACACCTTC. Protein product: CASRDTYGYTF. J is TRBJ1-2 and V is TRBV2; D perhaps matches TRBD1 (6 bases). The CDR3 has 11 residues. V dropped 8 bases and J dropped 4 bases, with 8 bases sitting between them. Germline assignment: CDR1 SNHLY and CDR2 FYNNEI.